This T cell receptor beta chain was sequenced for a study of T cells after yellow fever vaccination. Findings and caveats of the study: A secondary response was less intense yet reached its peak sooner, at day 5 versus 15.

The sample holds a few counts of this clonotype. Its specificity is unknown. The CDR3 covers 12 residues. V was clipped by 6 bases and J by 3 bases, with 8 bases between them. TCRdb re-derived calls from the 5' RACE reads in MiXCR, one entry per CDR3 protein. The repertoire holds fewer than 650,000 distinct CDR3 sequences, 20% to 25% seen once, with 16% in the top ten. The chain is built from TRBV12-3 or TRBV12-4 and TRBJ1-1; the D is unclear. This sample comprised PBMCs, obtained less than 25 days after the first yellow fever vaccination. This TCR was sampled from a man aged 18 to 30 who received the YFV17D yellow fever vaccine. This chain's CDR3 is CASSDGYTEAFF. The CDR3 DNA reads TGTGCCAGCAGCGACGGTTACACTGAAGCTTTCTTT.